This T cell receptor (beta chain) was sequenced in a study of T cell repertoires in cytomegalovirus infection. TCRdb used MiXCR to reprocess the reads, holding one entry per CDR3 protein. The sample carries a few hundred thousand distinct CDR3 sequences, over 15% recorded once. Germline V CDR1 and CDR2: MDHEN, SYDVKM. V dropped 2 bases and J dropped 3; count of bases not matched to a gene: 3. The CDR3 covers 15 residues. The rearrangement joins TRBV28 to TRBJ2-1, with 8 nucleotides matching TRBD2. The clonotype comes from a human donor in good health (CMV status not recorded). Some clones in this sample may be carry-over from other donors' samples. The sequenced sample consisted of CD8+ T cells from PBMCs. DNA of the CDR3: TGTGCCAGCAGTTTAGGAGCGGGGGACTACAATGAGCAGTTCTTC. Its protein product is CASSLGAGDYNEQFF.